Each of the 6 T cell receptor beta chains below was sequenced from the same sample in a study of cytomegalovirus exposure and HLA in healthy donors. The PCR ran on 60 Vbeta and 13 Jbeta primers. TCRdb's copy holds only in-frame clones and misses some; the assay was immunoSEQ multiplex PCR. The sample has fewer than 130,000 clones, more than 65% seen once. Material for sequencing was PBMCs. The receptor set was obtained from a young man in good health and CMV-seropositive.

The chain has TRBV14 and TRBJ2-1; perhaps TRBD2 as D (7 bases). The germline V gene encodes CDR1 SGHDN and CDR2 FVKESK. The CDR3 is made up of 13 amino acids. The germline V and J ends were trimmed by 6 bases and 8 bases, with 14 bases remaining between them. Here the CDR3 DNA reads TGTGCCAGCAGGCTCCAGGGGAGGGATGAGCAGTTCTTC. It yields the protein CASRLQGRDEQFF. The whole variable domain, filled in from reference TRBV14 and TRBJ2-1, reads EAGVTQFPSHSVIEKGQTVTLRCDPISGHDNLYWYRRVMGKEIKFLLHFVKESKQDESGMPNNRFLAERTGGTYSTLKVQPAELEDSGVYFCASRLQGRDEQFFGPGTRLTVL.

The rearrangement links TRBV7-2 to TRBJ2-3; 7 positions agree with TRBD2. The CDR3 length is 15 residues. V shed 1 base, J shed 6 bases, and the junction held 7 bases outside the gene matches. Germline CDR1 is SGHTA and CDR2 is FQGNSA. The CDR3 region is CASSLVGGGRDTQYF. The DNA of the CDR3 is TGTGCCAGCAGCTTAGTAGGCGGGGGTAGGGATACGCAGTATTTT.

The CDR3 sequence: CASSIRGQGAGDTQYF. The CDR3 DNA sequence: TGTGCCAGTAGTATCCGGGGACAGGGGGCTGGAGATACGCAGTATTTT. The rearrangement uses TRBV19 and TRBJ2-3; the match to TRBD1 covers 12 bases. Germline values: CDR1 LNHDA, CDR2 SQIVND (reference sequence). CDR3 size: 16 residues. The V segment lost 3 bases and the J segment 5 bases; nucleotides outside the gene matches: 6. Based on the CDR3 plus reference TRBV19 and TRBJ2-3, the full variable domain is DGGITQSPKYLFRKEGQNVTLSCEQNLNHDAMYWYRQDPGQGLRLIYYSQIVNDFQKGDIAEGYSVSREKKESFPLTVTSAQKNPTAFYLCASSIRGQGAGDTQYFGPGTRLTVL.

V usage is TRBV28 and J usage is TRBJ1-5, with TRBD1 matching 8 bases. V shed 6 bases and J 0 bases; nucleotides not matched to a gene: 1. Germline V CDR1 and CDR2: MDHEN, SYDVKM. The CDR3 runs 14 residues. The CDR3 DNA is TGTGCCAGCAGGGACAGGGATAGCAATCAGCCCCAGCATTTT. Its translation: CASRDRDSNQPQHF. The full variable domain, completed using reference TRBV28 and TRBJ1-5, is DVKVTQSSRYLVKRTGEKVFLECVQDMDHENMFWYRQDPGLGLRLIYFSYDVKMKEKGDIPEGYSVSREKKERFSLILESASTNQTSMYLCASRDRDSNQPQHFGDGTRLSIL.

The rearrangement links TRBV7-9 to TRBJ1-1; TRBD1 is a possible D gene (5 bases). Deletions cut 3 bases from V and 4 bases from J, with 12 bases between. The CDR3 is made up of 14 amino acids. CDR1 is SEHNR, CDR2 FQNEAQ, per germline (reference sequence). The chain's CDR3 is CASSFQGGATEAFF. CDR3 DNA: TGTGCCAGCAGCTTCCAGGGAGGAGCCACTGAAGCTTTCTTT.

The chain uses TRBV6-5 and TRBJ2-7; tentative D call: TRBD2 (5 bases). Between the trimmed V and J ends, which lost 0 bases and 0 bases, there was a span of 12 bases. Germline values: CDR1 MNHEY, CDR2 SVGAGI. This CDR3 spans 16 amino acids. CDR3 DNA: TGTGCCAGCAGTTACTCGAAACGGGGTAGCTCCTACGAGCAGTACTTC. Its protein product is CASSYSKRGSSYEQYF.